What follows are 13 T cell receptor beta chains derived from one specimen sequenced in a study of T cells in women clearing cervical HPV infection. The protocol was immunoSEQ multiplex PCR, while the TCRdb copy is restricted to in-frame clones and leaves out a portion. This sample's clone table lists tens of thousands of clones. Source material: blood buffy coat. The receptor set was obtained from a woman aged 18-70 years with a cervical HPV16 infection that either progressed to CIN3+ or cleared (not recorded which).

Note on this clone: The read comes to an end 3 residues before the CDR3 does, leaving the germline J gene to fill in the end. The gene calls are TRBV5-1 and TRBJ1-6; 12 bases are a match to TRBD1. The CDR3 extends over 15 amino acids. The germline V gene has CDR1 SGHRS and CDR2 YFSETQ. V trimming: 4 bases; J trimming: 10 bases; junction bases outside the gene matches: 6. The CDR3: CASSDGTGGLSPLHF. The covered CDR3 bases are TGCGCCAGCAGCGACGGGACAGGGGGCCTCTCACCC.

In the case of this clone: The read ends 3 residues shy of where the CDR3 ends; the end is completed using the germline J gene. The rearrangement uses TRBV5-1 and TRBJ2-7, with D tentatively TRBD2 (5 bases). V shed 0 bases and J shed 2 bases, with 9 bases lying between them. CDR3 length: 14 residues. CDR1 and CDR2 from the germline V gene are SGHRS and YFSETQ. The CDR3 sequence: CASSLGTVTYEQYF. The DNA read from the CDR3 is TGCGCCAGCAGCTTGGGGACTGTTACCTACGAG.

Turning to this clone: The read terminates 3 residues before the CDR3 end, so the remaining end is supplied by the germline J gene. The gene calls are TRBV19 and TRBJ2-3; TRBD1 matches 12 bases. Germline V lookup: CDR1 LNHDA, CDR2 SQIVND (reference sequence). This CDR3 has 14 amino acids. The trim removed 5 bases at V and 8 bases at J, leaving 5 bases unmatched. CDR3 DNA (partial): TGTGCCAGTAGTCCGGGACAGGGGGCCGCTACG. Protein sequence: CASSPGQGAAT. The whole CDR3 region reads CASSPGQGAATQYF.

Measured by frequency, this clone is medium-sized (0.01 to 0.1%). The missing CDR3 end, 3 residues past where the read stops, is filled in from the germline J gene. V usage is TRBV2 and J usage is TRBJ1-1; D unresolved. From germline, CDR1 is SNHLY and CDR2 FYNNEI. This CDR3 region has 12 residues. Here the CDR3 reads CASSVVAQEAFF. Incomplete CDR3 DNA: TGTGCCAGCAGTGTGGTAGCTCAGGAA.

Incomplete CDR3 DNA: TGTGCCAGCAGCTTAGGACAGGCCCCACCC. Translated: CASSLGQAPP. The full CDR3 is CASSLGQAPPLHF. V usage is TRBV5-8 and J usage is TRBJ1-6; 7 bases are a match to TRBD1. Sequencing ends 3 residues short of the CDR3 end; the germline J gene provides the rest. CDR1 is SGHTS, CDR2 YDEGEE, per germline. The V segment lost 2 bases and the J segment 11 bases; nucleotides outside the gene matches: 4. This CDR3 comprises 13 residues.

Worth noting for this clone: The read ends 3 residues before the CDR3 terminus; that terminus is restored from the germline J gene. This chain joins TRBV10-2 and TRBJ1-5; D gene unclear. With 6 bases removed from V and 0 bases from J, the gap between germline ends came to 12 bases. CDR1 and CDR2 (germline): WSHSY, SAAADI. CDR3 length: 15 residues. CDR3 region: CASRVGGSSNQPQHF. The sequenced part of the CDR3 DNA is TGCGCCAGCAGGGTCGGAGGGTCTAGCAATCAGCCC.

In terms of frequency, this clone is medium-sized. The CDR3 is cut off 3 residues early in the read; its end comes from the germline J gene. This chain links TRBV2 with TRBJ1-4, with TRBD1 matching 7 bases. Trimming cost V 6 bases and J 5 bases; bases outside gene matches: 3. The CDR3 covers 13 residues. Germline V gene data show CDR1 as SNHLY and CDR2 as FYNNEI. This CDR3 is CASRDRQNEKLFF. The part of the CDR3 DNA that was read is TGTGCCAGCAGGGACAGGCAAAATGAAAAA.

A word on this clone: The read stops 3 residues short of the end of the CDR3; the missing end is completed from the germline J gene. This sequence joins TRBV29-1 and TRBJ1-1; 8 nucleotides align to TRBD1. From germline, CDR1 is SQVTM and CDR2 ANQGSEA. The CDR3 has 13 residues. With V trimmed by 5 bases and J by 7 bases, 9 bases remained unmatched. The CDR3 loop reads CSVKDRAEGEAFF. CDR3 DNA, as far as it was read: TGCAGCGTTAAGGACAGGGCTGAGGGTGAA.

Remarks on this clone: The CDR3 is cut off 3 residues early in the read; its end comes from the germline J gene. The genes are TRBV5-1 and TRBJ1-2; TRBD1 aligns across 7 bases. CDR1 is SGHRS and CDR2 is YFSETQ in the germline V gene. The CDR3 spans 15 residues. The sequenced part of the CDR3 DNA is TGCGCCAGCAGCTTGTACGGGGAGGGGACAGATACC. It specifies CASSLYGEGTDT. Given in full, the CDR3 is CASSLYGEGTDTYTF.

Turning to this clone: Read sequence stops 3 residues before the CDR3 end, and the germline J gene provides the missing end. This sequence joins TRBV10-3 and TRBJ1-3; 9 positions match TRBD1. V shed 9 bases and J 2 bases; nucleotides not matched to a gene: 2. The germline gives CDR1 ENHRY, CDR2 SYGVKD. CDR3 length equals 13 residues. The CDR3 here is CAIRQGAGNTIYF. CDR3 DNA (partial): TGTGCCATTCGACAGGGGGCTGGAAACACC.

As regards this clone: At one boundary the junction diverges from the germline segment, which might be a read error. The CDR3 loop is CTISDWGGYDYGYTF. CDR3 DNA (partial): TGTACCATCAGTGACTGGGGGGGTTATGACTATGGC. J is TRBJ1-2 and V is TRBV10-3, with a possible D match to TRBD1 (5 bases). Sequencing ends 3 residues short of the CDR3 end; the germline J gene provides the rest. This CDR3 has 15 residues. Germline loops: CDR1 ENHRY, CDR2 SYGVKD.

As concerns this clone: The read is 3 residues too short to cover the CDR3 end, so that end is filled in from the germline J gene. This chain uses TRBV29-1 with TRBJ1-5, with D possibly TRBD1 on 5 matching bases. The CDR3 covers 13 residues. Per the germline V gene, CDR1 is SQVTM and CDR2 is ANQGSEA. Trimming shortened V by 4 bases and J by 4 bases, and 11 bases separated the two germline ends. CDR3 in amino acids: CSVGGQPNQPQHF. Partial CDR3 DNA: TGCAGCGTTGGTGGACAACCAAATCAGCCC.

Of note for this clone: The read ends 3 residues shy of where the CDR3 ends; the end is completed using the germline J gene. V gene TRBV7-2 combines with J gene TRBJ2-3; TRBD1 is a possible D gene (7 bases). The CDR3 consists of 15 residues. The germline V gene has CDR1 SGHTA and CDR2 FQGNSA. The CDR3 region is CASTTSGGSGQPQYF. The CDR3 bases that were read are TGTGCCAGCACCACATCAGGGGGGAGCGGTCAGCCG.